These 29 T cell receptor beta chains were all obtained from the same sample, sequenced in a study of blood T cell repertoires in COVID-19. Profiled with immunoSEQ multiplex PCR; TCRdb holds only in-frame clones, not every one. The sample includes 130,000 or so clones, approximately 84% of them seen just once. The specimen was peripheral blood. Every receptor here comes from a woman aged 55-69 years with acute or convalescent COVID-19.

The gene calls are TRBV19 and TRBJ2-5; perhaps TRBD1 as D (5 bases). Germline V CDR1 and CDR2: LNHDA, SQIVND (reference sequence). The CDR3 consists of 14 residues. V was cut by 4 bases and J by 2 bases, with 11 bases left in between. Here the CDR3 DNA reads TGTGCCAGTAGTACCTTGACAGCACAAGAGACCCAGTACTTC. Translation: CASSTLTAQETQYF.

This chain uses TRBV27 with TRBJ1-5, with 8 bases identical to TRBD1. Germline CDR1 is MNHEY and CDR2 is SMNVEV (reference sequence). J lost 5 bases, V lost 4 bases, and 1 base had no gene match. The CDR3 sequence is 13 residues long. CDR3 region: CASSWTGYQPQHF. The CDR3 bases are TGTGCCAGCAGTTGGACAGGGTATCAGCCCCAGCATTTT.

The gene calls are TRBV6-6 and TRBJ1-4; D is possibly TRBD1 (6 bases). The ends were cut back, 5 bases at V and 0 bases at J, with 16 bases in the middle. This CDR3 is 17 amino acids long. The germline V gene encodes CDR1 MNHNY and CDR2 SVGAGI (reference sequence). In DNA form, the CDR3 reads TGTGCCAGCAGTCGAGGGAGGGGGTGGGCAACTAATGAAAAACTGTTTTTT. This sequence encodes CASSRGRGWATNEKLFF.

The CDR3 protein is CASSSTGGSLHF. The DNA for the CDR3 is TGTGCCAGCAGCTCGACAGGGGGCTCCCTCCACTTT. The rearrangement links TRBV12-3 or TRBV12-4 to TRBJ1-6; 10 bases fit TRBD1. J lost 14 bases, V lost 6 bases, and 4 bases had no gene match. The CDR3 spans 12 residues.

CDR3 in DNA: TGTGCCAGCAGATCAACAGGGCTGAACACCGGGGAGCTGTTTTTT. Its protein product is CASRSTGLNTGELFF. The chain joins TRBV2 to TRBJ2-2; a weak D match, TRBD1 (6 bases). The V and J ends lost 6 bases and 1 base respectively, with 12 bases between them. CDR3 length: 15 amino acids. Germline values: CDR1 SNHLY, CDR2 FYNNEI. The variable domain in full, completed from reference TRBV2 and TRBJ2-2, reads EPEVTQTPSHQVTQMGQEVILRCVPISNHLYFYWYRQILGQKVEFLVSFYNNEISEKSEIFDDQFSVERPDGSNFTLKIRSTKLEDSAMYFCASRSTGLNTGELFFGEGSRLTVL.

V usage is TRBV19 and J usage is TRBJ1-5, with D tentatively TRBD1 (5 bases). CDR3 length: 13 amino acids. Per germline, CDR1 LNHDA and CDR2 SQIVND (reference sequence). The V end lost 5 bases, the J end lost 4 bases, and 9 bases lay between the germline ends. DNA for the CDR3: TGTGCCAGTAGTTTTTGGACAAATCAGCCCCAGCATTTT. Protein sequence: CASSFWTNQPQHF.

The chain is built from TRBV5-1 and TRBJ2-2; D unresolved. The CDR3 has 13 amino acids. Germline lookup yields CDR1 SGHRS and CDR2 YFSETQ. The V end was cut by 0 bases, the J end by 6 bases, with 6 bases between. CDR3 loop: CASSLGTAGELFF. The CDR3 nucleotides read TGCGCCAGCAGCTTGGGTACAGCCGGGGAGCTGTTTTTT.

The chain recombines TRBV11-2 with TRBJ2-2; 8 bases match TRBD2. After removal of 3 bases from V and 2 bases from J, the junction contained 5 bases not matched to a gene. This CDR3 is 16 amino acids long. CDR1 and CDR2 from the germline V gene are SGHAT and FQNNGV. DNA of the CDR3: TGTGCCAGCAGCTTTCTCGGGGGGGCAAACACCGGGGAGCTGTTTTTT. As protein: CASSFLGGANTGELFF.

CDR3: CASSQGVDSLYEQYF. The CDR3 DNA reads TGCGCCAGCAGCCAAGGGGTGGACAGTTTATACGAGCAGTACTTC. The chain carries TRBV4-1 and TRBJ2-7; D might be TRBD1 (6 bases). Germline V gene sequence: CDR1 MGHRA, CDR2 YSYEKL. This CDR3 region has 15 residues. V was pared by 1 base and J by 4 bases, with 14 bases between.

This chain joins TRBV19 and TRBJ2-1; 7 bases fit TRBD2. Trimming at V came to 8 bases and at J to 10 bases, leaving 8 bases not matched to a gene. The CDR3 has 12 residues. Germline V gene sequence: CDR1 LNHDA, CDR2 SQIVND (reference sequence). The CDR3: CASLEGRGEQFF. CDR3 coding DNA: TGTGCCAGTCTCGAAGGGCGGGGGGAGCAGTTCTTC.

The rearrangement uses TRBV19 and TRBJ1-2; the match to TRBD1 covers 9 bases. J gave up 7 bases and V 9 bases, and 6 bases lay outside the gene matches. CDR1 and CDR2 (germline): LNHDA, SQIVND (reference sequence). The CDR3 sequence is 12 residues long. The CDR3 DNA is TGTGCCAGCCTATCGACAGGGGGTGGCTACACCTTC. Its protein product is CASLSTGGGYTF. Complete variable domain (other parts from reference TRBV19 and TRBJ1-2): DGGITQSPKYLFRKEGQNVTLSCEQNLNHDAMYWYRQDPGQGLRLIYYSQIVNDFQKGDIAEGYSVSREKKESFPLTVTSAQKNPTAFYLCASLSTGGGYTFGSGTRLTVV.

The chain links TRBV21-1 to TRBJ1-5. TRBV21-1 is reported as a pseudogene. The CDR3 spans 12 residues. CDR3 nucleotides: TGTGCCAGCAGCAACGAGAATCAGCCCCAGCATTTT. It translates to CASSNENQPQHF.

The V gene is TRBV11-3, the J gene TRBJ1-2; weak D call: TRBD1 (5 bases). Per germline, CDR1 SGHNT and CDR2 YENEEA. CDR3 length: 13 residues. Trimming removed 5 bases from V and 8 bases from J, with 15 bases in between. This CDR3 is CASSPLEQVGYTF. The CDR3 region has the DNA TGTGCCAGCAGCCCATTAGAACAGGTAGGCTACACCTTC.

The chain couples TRBV7-3 to TRBJ1-2; perhaps TRBD1 as D (6 bases). CDR3 length: 16 residues. The V end lost 4 bases, the J end lost 8 bases, and 23 bases lay between the germline ends. Germline CDR1 SGHTA, CDR2 FQGTGA. CDR3 DNA: TGTGCCAGCAGCTCGGGGGGCCCGGGTCTGGAGGACGGCTACACCTTC. Its translation: CASSSGGPGLEDGYTF.

Only a few counts were recorded for this clone. The chain couples TRBV24-1 to TRBJ1-2, with 8 bases matching TRBD1. CDR1 and CDR2 (germline): KGHDR, SFDVKD. This CDR3 comprises 13 residues. Trimming removed 4 bases from V and 6 bases from J; junction bases left unmatched: 3. The CDR3 reads CATSDYRGNGYTF. Written as DNA, the CDR3 is TGTGCCACCAGTGACTACAGGGGGAATGGCTACACCTTC.

The chain couples TRBV2 to TRBJ1-3; maybe TRBD1 (6 bases). V lost 7 bases and J 4 bases, leaving 14 bases between the germline ends. CDR1 and CDR2 from the germline V gene are SNHLY and FYNNEI. CDR3 length: 14 amino acids. The CDR3 sequence: CASTERGNGNTIYF. CDR3 nucleotides: TGTGCCAGCACTGAGAGGGGGAACGGAAACACCATATATTTT.

This chain connects TRBV19 to TRBJ2-1, with 11 bases lining up with TRBD2. The CDR3 loop spans 18 amino acids. Germline V gene data show CDR1 as LNHDA and CDR2 as SQIVND (reference sequence). Trimming cost V 6 bases and J 0 bases; bases outside gene matches: 10. DNA for the CDR3: TGTGCCAGTAGCGTGACTAGCGGGGCCTGGAGCTCCTACAATGAGCAGTTCTTC. It translates to CASSVTSGAWSSYNEQFF.

The chain joins TRBV6-4 to TRBJ2-2; D possibly corresponds to TRBD1 (5 bases). The germline V gene encodes CDR1 MRHNA and CDR2 SNTAGT. The V end lost 6 bases, the J end lost 5 bases, and 16 bases lay between the germline ends. CDR3 size: 15 residues. CDR3 in amino acids: CASRQDGVETGELFF. The CDR3, as DNA: TGTGCCAGCAGACAGGACGGAGTTGAGACCGGGGAGCTGTTTTTT.

This chain joins TRBV2 and TRBJ2-5; 7 bases line up with TRBD2. The germline V gene encodes CDR1 SNHLY and CDR2 FYNNEI. Germline trimming cut 7 bases from V and 2 bases from J; bases unmatched to any gene: 13. This CDR3 region has 16 residues. The CDR3 region is CASKWRVAGRQETQYF. The CDR3 nucleotides are TGTGCCAGCAAGTGGAGGGTAGCGGGTAGACAAGAGACCCAGTACTTC.

In regard to this clone: The junction does not match germline at one end; this may be a read error. The V and J genes are TRBV10-3 and TRBJ2-2; D is undetermined. This CDR3 comprises 12 residues. Germline V gene sequence: CDR1 ENHRY, CDR2 SYGVKD. As DNA, the CDR3 is TGTGCCATCAGAGAGTTAGAGGAGGAGCTGTTTTTT. Protein product: CAIRELEEELFF.

V usage is TRBV21-1 and J usage is TRBJ2-6; no DNA check was done on the table's D call, TRBD2. TRBV21-1 is assigned pseudogene status. The CDR3 consists of 20 residues. This chain's CDR3 is CASSKVQQRTLDAGANVLTF. The CDR3 DNA is TGTGCCAGCAGCAAAGTACAACAGCGCACACTAGACGCTGGGGCCAACGTCCTGACTTTC.

V is TRBV2 and J is TRBJ2-1; 9 bases match TRBD1. Germline assignment: CDR1 SNHLY and CDR2 FYNNEI. The CDR3 runs 16 residues. Germline trimming cut 8 bases from V and 15 bases from J; bases unmatched to any gene: 23. The CDR3 DNA reads as TGTGCCAGCCGACTCCAAACCGGGACAGGGAGAGATTGGGGGTTCTTC. Amino acid sequence: CASRLQTGTGRDWGFF.

CDR3 DNA: TGTGCCAGCAGCTTAGGTGCAGGTAGCTCCTACAATGAGCAGTTCTTC. Amino acids: CASSLGAGSSYNEQFF. The chain is built from TRBV11-2 and TRBJ2-1; D gene unclear. This CDR3 has 16 residues. Trimming cost V 1 base and J 0 bases, with 10 bases left between them. Germline V lookup: CDR1 SGHAT, CDR2 FQNNGV.

The V and J genes are TRBV28 and TRBJ1-6; 7 nucleotides line up with TRBD1. After removal of 11 bases from V and 5 bases from J, the junction contained 9 bases not matched to a gene. CDR1 MDHEN and CDR2 SYDVKM come from the germline V gene. The CDR3 runs 14 residues. CDR3 residues: CAAQGVLDNSPLHF. The CDR3, as DNA: TGTGCCGCCCAGGGGGTGTTGGATAATTCACCCCTCCACTTT.

The chain carries TRBV2 and TRBJ1-1; TRBD1 matches at 7 bases. Trimming at V came to 10 bases and at J to 5 bases, leaving 10 bases not matched to a gene. This CDR3 is 13 amino acids long. Germline values: CDR1 SNHLY, CDR2 FYNNEI. CDR3 bases: TGTGCCATAAGACAGGGAGAGGGAACTGAAGCTTTCTTT. This translates into CAIRQGEGTEAFF.

This clone was observed once. This chain joins TRBV2 and TRBJ1-2; D might be TRBD1 (5 bases). The germline V gene has CDR1 SNHLY and CDR2 FYNNEI. The CDR3 is made up of 16 amino acids. The V and J ends lost 6 bases and 6 bases respectively, with 23 bases between them. CDR3 coding DNA: TGTGCCAGCAGCTGGGGGGGGGAAATAGGGACTCATGGCTACACCTTC. It is translated as CASSWGGEIGTHGYTF. Using reference TRBV2 and TRBJ1-2 for the parts outside the CDR3, the full variable domain is EPEVTQTPSHQVTQMGQEVILRCVPISNHLYFYWYRQILGQKVEFLVSFYNNEISEKSEIFDDQFSVERPDGSNFTLKIRSTKLEDSAMYFCASSWGGEIGTHGYTFGSGTRLTVV.

The chain recombines TRBV9 with TRBJ2-5; D gene ambiguous. Trimming removed 0 bases at V and 2 bases at J, with 8 bases between. Germline CDR1 and CDR2: SGDLS and YYNGEE. This CDR3 comprises 14 residues. The CDR3 DNA sequence: TGTGCCAGCAGCGTAGGACACCCACAAGAGACCCAGTACTTC. This translates into CASSVGHPQETQYF.

The genes are TRBV3-1 (or the pseudogene TRBV3-2) and TRBJ2-3, with TRBD2 as a possible D gene (6 bases). The CDR3 loop spans 16 amino acids. CDR1 is LGHDT, CDR2 YNNKEL, per germline (reference sequence). Trimming took off 4 bases at V and 1 base at J, with 15 bases between the two ends. The CDR3 loop reads CASSPNEGTGTDTQYF. The DNA of the CDR3 is TGTGCCAGCAGCCCGAACGAGGGGACTGGCACAGATACGCAGTATTTT.

The CDR3 sequence: CASSLRQGMGEQYF. Here the CDR3 DNA reads TGTGCCAGCAGCTTACGACAGGGCATGGGCGAGCAGTACTTC. The V gene is TRBV7-2, the J gene TRBJ2-7; 7 nucleotides line up with TRBD1. The V and J ends lost 2 bases and 6 bases, in that order; junction bases with no gene match: 7. Germline CDR1 SGHTA, CDR2 FQGNSA. This CDR3 comprises 14 residues.